The 6 T cell receptor beta chains reported below all come from one sample, sequenced in a study of PD-L1 blockade in urothelial cancer. Regarding time point: peripheral blood 6 weeks after treatment start. Assay used: immunoSEQ multiplex PCR; TCRdb lists only in-frame clones, some missing. The sample includes 80,000 to 95,000 clones, roughly 80% seen only once; the top ten take over 7.5%. Here the sequenced sample was PBMCs, taken around atezolizumab (anti-PD-L1) treatment. The receptors originated from a man between 65 and 85 years old with urothelial cancer.

As regards this clone: Mismatch with germline at one junction end may stem from a read error. The chain employs TRBV7-7 and TRBJ2-5; unclear D gene. CDR1 is SSHAT and CDR2 is FNYEAQ in the germline V gene (reference sequence). The CDR3 loop spans 13 amino acids. The CDR3: CASSRDNQETQYF. In nucleotides, the CDR3 is TGTGCTAGCAGCCGAGATAACCAAGAGACCCAGTACTTC.

The chain carries TRBV5-1 and TRBJ2-1; tentatively, D is TRBD2 (6 bases). Germline V lookup: CDR1 SGHRS, CDR2 YFSETQ. Trimming took 2 bases from V and 7 from J, leaving 13 bases between them. The CDR3 covers 14 residues. DNA of the CDR3: TGCGCCAGCAGCTTCGCCGACCGGGGGAATGAGCAGTTCTTC. This translates into CASSFADRGNEQFF.

The rearrangement uses TRBV11-2 and TRBJ2-3; 7 nucleotides agree with TRBD1. Germline V lookup: CDR1 SGHAT, CDR2 FQNNGV. The CDR3 is 15 residues long. After removal of 5 bases from V and 0 bases from J, the junction contained 5 bases not matched to a gene. CDR3 DNA sequence: TGTGCCAGCAGCGGAGACAGGGCTAGCACAGATACGCAGTATTTT. Translation gives CASSGDRASTDTQYF.

The gene calls are TRBV1 and TRBJ2-5; no check of the table's D call, TRBD2, against the DNA was made. TRBV1 has pseudogene status. The CDR3 totals 17 residues. The chain's CDR3 is CTSSQDPGRGGRETQYF. CDR3 nucleotide sequence: TGCACCAGCAGCCAAGACCCGGGGAGGGGAGGGAGGGAGACCCAGTACTTC.

The V and J genes are TRBV2 and TRBJ1-5; 8 nucleotides line up with TRBD1. The CDR3 is 16 residues long. Unmatched junction bases numbered 9, after V lost 6 bases and J lost 2 bases. From germline, CDR1 is SNHLY and CDR2 FYNNEI. The CDR3 nucleotides read TGTGCCAGCAGCCGGGAAACAGGGGGACGCAATCAGCCCCAGCATTTT. Protein: CASSRETGGRNQPQHF. The full variable domain, completed using reference TRBV2 and TRBJ1-5, is EPEVTQTPSHQVTQMGQEVILRCVPISNHLYFYWYRQILGQKVEFLVSFYNNEISEKSEIFDDQFSVERPDGSNFTLKIRSTKLEDSAMYFCASSRETGGRNQPQHFGDGTRLSIL.

The chain couples TRBV7-9 to TRBJ1-2, with 10 bases that match TRBD1. J gave up 7 bases and V 1 base, and 6 bases lay outside the gene matches. The germline gives CDR1 SEHNR, CDR2 FQNEAQ (reference sequence). The CDR3 contains 15 residues. The CDR3 reads CASSLVVTGGGGYTF. Here the CDR3 DNA reads TGTGCCAGCAGCTTAGTGGTGACAGGGGGCGGTGGCTACACCTTC. The entire variable domain, with the rest obtained from reference TRBV7-9 and TRBJ1-2, is as follows: DTGVSQNPRHKITKRGQNVTFRCDPISEHNRLYWYRQTLGQGPEFLTYFQNEAQLEKSRLLSDRFSAERPKGSFSTLEIQRTEQGDSAMYLCASSLVVTGGGGYTFGSGTRLTVV.